These 28 T cell receptor beta chains came from one sample sequenced in a study of cytomegalovirus exposure and HLA in healthy donors. Both 60 Vbeta primers and 13 Jbeta primers went into the PCR. Data came from immunoSEQ multiplex PCR; TCRdb stores just in-frame clones and leaves some out. This table has 100,000 to 150,000 clones, 70% to 80% appearing once. The sequencing input was PBMCs. These receptors were collected from a man aged 25 to 40 in good health and CMV-seronegative.

V and J are TRBV6-5 and TRBJ1-1; a possible D gene is TRBD1 (6 bases). Trimming took off 5 bases at V and 0 bases at J, with 13 bases between the two ends. The germline gives CDR1 MNHEY, CDR2 SVGAGI. The CDR3 sequence is 15 residues long. CDR3 in amino acids: CASSRRGNMNTEAFF. Written as DNA, the CDR3 is TGTGCCAGCAGTCGCAGGGGTAACATGAACACTGAAGCTTTCTTT.

This rearrangement joins TRBV11-2 to TRBJ2-4, with 8 bases matching TRBD1. Germline V gene sequence: CDR1 SGHAT, CDR2 FQNNGV. The CDR3 contains 15 residues. V shed 5 bases and J 4 bases; nucleotides not matched to a gene: 7. The CDR3 DNA follows: TGTGCCAGCAGCCCATTGACAGGGGAGAAAAACATTCAGTACTTC. Protein sequence: CASSPLTGEKNIQYF.

V usage is TRBV28 and J usage is TRBJ2-5; 8 bases map to TRBD1. The germline gives CDR1 MDHEN, CDR2 SYDVKM. The CDR3 has 13 amino acids. With 6 bases clipped from V and 5 bases from J, the junction kept 5 bases outside the gene matches. CDR3 nucleotides: TGTGCCAGCAGCGCAGGGGGCAGTGAGACCCAGTACTTC. Translating gives CASSAGGSETQYF. The whole variable domain, filled in from reference TRBV28 and TRBJ2-5, reads DVKVTQSSRYLVKRTGEKVFLECVQDMDHENMFWYRQDPGLGLRLIYFSYDVKMKEKGDIPEGYSVSREKKERFSLILESASTNQTSMYLCASSAGGSETQYFGPGTRLLVL.

The chain carries TRBV7-7 and TRBJ2-5; D is unclear. The CDR3 runs to 15 residues. V was pared by 5 bases and J by 0 bases, with 13 bases between. In germline, CDR1 is SSHAT, CDR2 FNYEAQ (reference sequence). Here the CDR3 reads CASSRVAVNQETQYF. DNA of the CDR3: TGTGCCAGCAGCAGAGTAGCCGTTAACCAAGAGACCCAGTACTTC.

This chain joins TRBV28 and TRBJ2-5, with TRBD1 matching over 9 bases. The tail of the sequence fits TRBJ2-7 better, so the J call may be wrong. CDR1 is MDHEN and CDR2 is SYDVKM in the germline V gene. There are 16 residues in the CDR3. The DNA for the CDR3 is TGTGCCAGCAGTCCGCGGGACAGGGCAAGCTCCTACGAGCAGTACTTC. Translation gives CASSPRDRASSYEQYF.

The chain combines TRBV5-8 with TRBJ2-2, with 8 bases lining up with TRBD2. The CDR3 is 16 residues long. V lost 6 bases, J lost 7 bases, and 14 bases stayed unmatched. Germline V lookup: CDR1 SGHTS, CDR2 YDEGEE. This chain's CDR3 is CASNLGVAGPRGELFF. Here the CDR3 DNA reads TGTGCCAGCAACCTGGGGGTAGCGGGACCCCGCGGGGAGCTGTTTTTT.

V and J are TRBV11-2 and TRBJ2-1, with 11 bases fitting TRBD2. After removal of 0 bases from V and 7 bases from J, the junction contained 11 bases not matched to a gene. Germline V CDR1 and CDR2: SGHAT, FQNNGV. The CDR3 length is 18 residues. CDR3 nucleotide sequence: TGTGCCAGCAGCTTAGATTTGGCTAGCGGGAGGAGATTGAATGAGCAGTTCTTC. Translating gives CASSLDLASGRRLNEQFF.

This chain joins TRBV19 and TRBJ2-6; D is undetermined. The CDR3 runs to 15 residues. Per the germline V gene, CDR1 is LNHDA and CDR2 is SQIVND (reference sequence). The V gene lost 5 bases and the J gene lost 0 bases, with 8 bases spanning the gap. The CDR3 is CASSATSSGANVLTF. The DNA for the CDR3 is TGTGCCAGTAGTGCCACGAGCTCTGGGGCCAACGTCCTGACTTTC.

The J gene is TRBJ1-2, the V gene TRBV6-4, with 7 bases matching TRBD1. V was pared by 6 bases and J by 8 bases, with 6 bases of the junction left unmatched. Germline CDR1 MRHNA, CDR2 SNTAGT. There are 12 residues in the CDR3. The CDR3 here is CASSDTGVGYTF. DNA of the CDR3: TGTGCCAGCAGCGATACAGGGGTGGGCTACACCTTC.

This clone was detected only a few times. V usage is TRBV5-6 and J usage is TRBJ1-1; TRBD1 agrees at 9 bases. The CDR3 loop spans 13 amino acids. V lost 3 bases, J lost 6 bases, and 3 bases stayed unmatched. CDR1 SGHDT and CDR2 YYEEEE come from the germline V gene. The CDR3 region is CASSSDRGSEAFF. CDR3 in DNA: TGTGCCAGCAGCTCGGACAGGGGATCTGAAGCTTTCTTT.

The rearrangement uses TRBV29-1 and TRBJ2-5, with 10 bases lining up with TRBD1. J lost 9 bases, V lost 6 bases, and 10 bases had no gene match. Germline loops: CDR1 SQVTM, CDR2 ANQGSEA. The CDR3 length is 13 residues. CDR3 in DNA: TGCAGCGTGGGGGACAGGGGCTCCGGGGCCCAGTACTTC. Protein: CSVGDRGSGAQYF. Full variable domain (outside the CDR3, taken from reference TRBV29-1 and TRBJ2-5): SAVISQKPSRDICQRGTSLTIQCQVDSQVTMMFWYRQQPGQSLTLIATANQGSEATYESGFVIDKFPISRPNLTFSTLTVSNMSPEDSSIYLCSVGDRGSGAQYFGPGTRLLVL.

The CDR3: CASSFYKNTVSTEAFF. CDR3 bases: TGTGCCAGCAGCTTTTACAAAAACACAGTGTCGACTGAAGCTTTCTTT. This sequence joins TRBV7-8 and TRBJ1-1; D remains ambiguous. This CDR3 is built from 16 residues. Trimming took off 3 bases at V and 5 bases at J, with 19 bases between the two ends. Germline V CDR1 and CDR2: SGHVS, FQNEAQ.

Regarding this clone: A junction boundary mismatches the germline segment, possibly from a read error. The chain is built from TRBV11-2 and TRBJ2-5; 8 bases align to TRBD1. The CDR3 spans 16 residues. Germline assignment: CDR1 SGHAT and CDR2 FQNNGV. The CDR3 nucleotides are TGTGCCAGCAGCCTGGACAGGGTTGGGTTGTCAGAGGCCCAGTACTTC. It yields the protein CASSLDRVGLSEAQYF.

This clone was found a few times. The chain carries TRBV6-6 and TRBJ1-5; D not certain. Trimming left V 7 bases short and J 7 bases short, with 11 bases between. The CDR3 covers 12 residues. Germline assignment: CDR1 MNHNY and CDR2 SVGAGI (reference sequence). CDR3 DNA sequence: TGTGCCAGCACTAGGCCGAACCAGCCCCAGCATTTT. Translated, it gives CASTRPNQPQHF.

This chain links TRBV10-1 with TRBJ1-2, with a tentative D call TRBD1 (5 bases). V lost 9 bases to trimming and J lost 7 bases, with 15 bases between them. Germline values: CDR1 WNHNN, CDR2 SYGVQD (reference sequence). There are 12 residues in the CDR3. The CDR3 DNA reads as TGCGCCAGGCATAAGAGACAGTGTGGCTACACCTTC. This codes for CARHKRQCGYTF.

This chain connects TRBV4-1 to TRBJ1-6; possible D gene TRBD1, 5 bases. The germline V gene has CDR1 MGHRA and CDR2 YSYEKL. The CDR3 totals 15 residues. V was pared by 1 base and J by 11 bases, with 15 bases between. The CDR3 protein is CASSQVFQGGPPLHF. CDR3 DNA sequence: TGCGCCAGCAGCCAAGTCTTTCAGGGTGGTCCACCCCTCCACTTT.

The rearrangement links TRBV6-1 to TRBJ1-3; the D is unclear. The CDR3 contains 12 residues. CDR1 and CDR2 from the germline V gene are MNHNS and SASEGT. Between the trimmed V and J ends, which lost 5 bases and 4 bases, there was a span of 6 bases. CDR3 sequence (DNA): TGTGCCAGCAGTCGCCAGGGAAACACCATATATTTT. Protein: CASSRQGNTIYF.

For this clone: This sample also contains other DNA sequences that code for the same CDR3. The V and J genes are TRBV11-2 and TRBJ1-2; maybe TRBD1 (6 bases). The CDR3 runs to 13 residues. CDR1 SGHAT and CDR2 FQNNGV come from the germline V gene. Trimming took off 1 base at V and 4 bases at J, with 7 bases between the two ends. The CDR3 sequence: CASSLGQAYGYTF. In nucleotides, the CDR3 is TGTGCCAGCAGCTTAGGACAGGCCTATGGCTACACCTTC.

This clone was counted a few times. The chain uses TRBV4-1 and TRBJ2-3; D uncertain. Between the trimmed V and J ends, which lost 1 base and 6 bases, there was a span of 11 bases. This CDR3 region has 14 residues. Germline CDR1 and CDR2: MGHRA and YSYEKL. CDR3 loop: CASSQVRLIDTQYF. For the CDR3, the DNA is TGCGCCAGCAGCCAAGTCAGACTGATTGATACGCAGTATTTT.

The chain links TRBV10-3 to TRBJ1-1, with a possible D match to TRBD1 (6 bases). The germline gives CDR1 ENHRY, CDR2 SYGVKD. V was cut by 3 bases and J by 10 bases, with 18 bases left in between. This CDR3 has 14 amino acids. Written as DNA, the CDR3 is TGTGCCATCAGTGACCAAACAGGGTGGGGGAGAGCTTTCTTT. This codes for CAISDQTGWGRAFF.

CDR3 amino acids: CASTPDRVYEQYF. The CDR3 bases are TGTGCCAGCACCCCCGACAGGGTCTACGAGCAGTACTTC. J is TRBJ2-7 and V is TRBV7-9, with 7 bases aligning to TRBD1. V lost 7 bases and J lost 3; bases outside the gene matches: 6. Germline assignment: CDR1 SEHNR and CDR2 FQNEAQ (reference sequence). This CDR3 contains 13 residues.

This clone was detected only once. This chain joins TRBV9 and TRBJ2-7, with a possible D match to TRBD1 (5 bases). From germline, CDR1 is SGDLS and CDR2 YYNGEE. The CDR3 length is 15 residues. Trimming took 4 bases from V and 0 from J, leaving 14 bases between them. The CDR3 region is CASSPQGRGSYEQYF. As DNA, the CDR3 is TGTGCCAGCAGCCCTCAGGGAAGGGGCTCCTACGAGCAGTACTTC.

This chain uses TRBV7-9 with TRBJ2-6, with TRBD1 matching over 8 bases. CDR3 length: 16 amino acids. V dropped 4 bases and J dropped 2; count of bases not matched to a gene: 4. The V gene's germline CDR1 is SEHNR and CDR2 FQNEAQ (reference sequence). CDR3 in amino acids: CASSSGTGTGANVLTF. The CDR3 nucleotides are TGTGCCAGCAGCTCTGGGACAGGAACTGGGGCCAACGTCCTGACTTTC.

CDR3 in amino acids: CASSFPSGAYEQYF. The DNA for the CDR3 is TGTGCCAGCAGTTTCCCTAGCGGGGCCTACGAGCAGTACTTC. This chain connects TRBV28 to TRBJ2-7; TRBD2 matches at 9 bases. This CDR3 is 14 amino acids long. Losses at the gene ends were 3 bases for V and 2 bases for J; bases not matched to a gene: 2. In germline, CDR1 is MDHEN, CDR2 SYDVKM.

J is TRBJ2-7 and V is TRBV29-1, with TRBD2 identical over 7 bases. There are 11 residues in the CDR3. V trimming: 7 bases; J trimming: 5 bases; junction bases outside the gene matches: 5. From germline, CDR1 is SQVTM and CDR2 ANQGSEA. In DNA form, the CDR3 reads TGCAGCGGCTGGACTAGGGACGAGCAGTACTTC. Translation gives CSGWTRDEQYF.

The chain uses TRBV11-2 and TRBJ2-5, with 9 bases aligning to TRBD2. Unmatched junction bases numbered 9, after V lost 5 bases and J lost 5 bases. Germline V gene lookup returns CDR1 SGHAT and CDR2 FQNNGV. The CDR3 spans 15 residues. As DNA, the CDR3 is TGTGCCAGCAGCCCGGTGCTAGCGGGATTTGAGACCCAGTACTTC. As protein: CASSPVLAGFETQYF.

The chain has TRBV5-5 and TRBJ1-1; D remains ambiguous. Germline V gives CDR1 SGHKS, CDR2 YYEKEE (reference sequence). The germline V and J ends were trimmed by 6 bases and 2 bases, with 5 bases remaining between them. The CDR3 is made up of 11 amino acids. The CDR3 sequence is CASTTNTEAFF. CDR3 bases: TGTGCCAGCACGACTAACACTGAAGCTTTCTTT. The variable domain in full, completed from reference TRBV5-5 and TRBJ1-1, reads DAGVTQSPTHLIKTRGQQVTLRCSPISGHKSVSWYQQVLGQGPQFIFQYYEKEERGRGNFPDRFSARQFPNYSSELNVNALLLGDSALYLCASTTNTEAFFGQGTRLTVV.

The V call is TRBV6-6, the J call TRBJ1-1; 7 bases are a match to TRBD1. This CDR3 contains 15 residues. With 6 bases clipped from V and 3 bases from J, the junction kept 10 bases outside the gene matches. Germline CDR1 and CDR2: MNHNY and SVGAGI (reference sequence). Here the CDR3 DNA reads TGTGCCAGCAGGGTTAGGGGGCTTGTGGACACTGAAGCTTTCTTT. Residues: CASRVRGLVDTEAFF.